One and the same sample provided the 14 T cell receptor beta chains below, sequenced in a study of T cell repertoires in cytomegalovirus infection. TCRdb passed the reads through MiXCR, listing each CDR3 protein once. The sample contains about 830,000 distinct CDR3 sequences, over 25% of which appear only once. What these receptors recognize is not known. Sequenced material: cultured CD8+ T cells from PBMCs, taken from culture after CMV antigen stimulation. Receptor source: a human donor in good health (CMV status not recorded). Some clones in this sample may be carry-over from other donors' samples.

A few counts support this clonotype. The V call is TRBV12-3 or TRBV12-4, the J call TRBJ2-7; a possible D gene is TRBD1 (5 bases). The CDR3 sequence is 14 residues long. Deletions cut 7 bases from V and 8 bases from J, with 21 bases between. CDR3: CASKKDTLLIQQYF. The CDR3 region has the DNA TGTGCCAGCAAGAAGGACACCTTGTTGATCCAGCAGTACTTC.

CDR3 in DNA: TGCGCCAGCAGCCAAGTGGCGGGGGGCCTCGGGGATGAGCAGTTCTTC. It specifies CASSQVAGGLGDEQFF. The rearrangement links TRBV4-1 to TRBJ2-1; 8 bases agree with TRBD2. The germline CDR1 and CDR2 sequences are MGHRA and YSYEKL. Trimming removed 1 base from V and 8 bases from J; junction bases left unmatched: 10. The CDR3 is 16 amino acids.

The CDR3 nucleotides read TGTGCCAGCAGTTTCTTAGGACTAGCGGGGAAGTACGAGCAGTACTTC. The encoded protein is CASSFLGLAGKYEQYF. The chain carries TRBV27 and TRBJ2-7; TRBD2 matches at 12 bases. The CDR3 has 16 residues. Germline trimming cut 3 bases from V and 4 bases from J; bases unmatched to any gene: 7. The V gene's germline CDR1 is MNHEY and CDR2 SMNVEV (reference sequence).

The V call is TRBV29-1, the J call TRBJ1-2, with no clear D. The CDR3 spans 13 residues. Germline-derived CDR1 and CDR2 are SQVTM and ANQGSEA. The V gene lost 2 bases and the J gene lost 6 bases, with 13 bases spanning the gap. The CDR3 DNA follows: TGCAGCGTTGAACGAGGGAGTTTGGATGGCTACACCTTC. This sequence encodes CSVERGSLDGYTF.

Many counts were recorded for this clonotype. The rearrangement uses TRBV7-2 and TRBJ2-1; no definite D call. V shed 5 bases and J shed 9 bases, with 11 bases lying between them. The germline V gene encodes CDR1 SGHTA and CDR2 FQGNSA. The CDR3 covers 12 residues. CDR3 DNA: TGTGCCAGCAGCGTCTTCTCGGGTGAGCAGTTCTTC. Translation gives CASSVFSGEQFF.

This clonotype was counted at least ten times. The DNA for the CDR3 is TGTGCCAGCAGCTTCCCGCTGACAGGCGGGAACACTGAAGCTTTCTTT. This sequence encodes CASSFPLTGGNTEAFF. This chain links TRBV7-8 with TRBJ1-1; a possible D gene is TRBD1 (6 bases). V lost 3 bases and J 1 base, leaving 15 bases between the germline ends. Germline V gene data show CDR1 as SGHVS and CDR2 as FQNEAQ. CDR3 length: 16 amino acids.

The chain has TRBV6-5 and TRBJ1-2; D gene ambiguous. From germline, CDR1 is MNHEY and CDR2 SVGAGI. Trimming left V 7 bases short and J 3 bases short, with 12 bases between. The CDR3 is made up of 13 amino acids. As DNA, the CDR3 is TGTGCCAGCAAATATGCCAATGACTATGGCTACACCTTC. This encodes CASKYANDYGYTF.

V gene TRBV11-2 combines with J gene TRBJ1-2; D possibly corresponds to TRBD1 (5 bases). From germline, CDR1 is SGHAT and CDR2 FQNNGV. CDR3 length equals 17 residues. With 5 bases removed from V and 4 bases from J, the gap between germline ends came to 23 bases. CDR3: CASSPPIPPIGGYGYTF. The CDR3 coding sequence is TGTGCCAGCAGCCCCCCTATTCCTCCAATCGGGGGCTATGGCTACACCTTC.

This clonotype was counted a few times. V gene TRBV19 combines with J gene TRBJ1-2; a possible D gene is TRBD1 (6 bases). V lost 8 bases and J lost 1, with 14 bases in between. The CDR3 length is 14 residues. Germline CDR1 and CDR2: LNHDA and SQIVND (reference sequence). CDR3 protein: CASEDSLYNYGYTF. DNA for the CDR3: TGTGCCAGTGAGGACAGCCTCTATAACTATGGCTACACCTTC.

This rearrangement joins TRBV4-1 to TRBJ1-1, with D tentatively TRBD1 (6 bases). Germline CDR1 MGHRA, CDR2 YSYEKL. This CDR3 is built from 15 residues. The V end lost 4 bases, the J end lost 4 bases, and 16 bases lay between the germline ends. The CDR3 region has the DNA TGCGCCAGCAGCCGGGGGGACACCAAAGGCACTGAAGCTTTCTTT. It is translated as CASSRGDTKGTEAFF.

Many counts were recorded for this clonotype. V usage is TRBV7-6 and J usage is TRBJ1-1, with a possible D match to TRBD1 (6 bases). Deletions cut 4 bases from V and 7 bases from J, with 13 bases between. Looked up from germline, CDR1 is SGHVS and CDR2 is FNYEAQ. The CDR3 is 13 amino acids. The CDR3 is CASSSRGFYEAFF. The CDR3 DNA reads as TGTGCCAGCAGCTCAAGGGGGTTTTATGAAGCTTTCTTT.

J is TRBJ1-2 and V is TRBV19; D is unclear. Deletions cut 5 bases from V and 9 bases from J, with 13 bases between. Germline lookup yields CDR1 LNHDA and CDR2 SQIVND (reference sequence). This CDR3 region has 12 residues. CDR3 coding DNA: TGTGCCAGTAGTTACGGGTCTTCGAGCTACACCTTC. It yields the protein CASSYGSSSYTF.

This chain uses TRBV7-6 with TRBJ2-3; possibly TRBD2 for D (5 bases). This CDR3 is built from 16 residues. Germline CDR1 reads SGHVS; CDR2 reads FNYEAQ. Trimming removed 0 bases from V and 7 bases from J, with 17 bases in between. The CDR3 loop reads CASSLAASPGRHTQYF. As DNA, the CDR3 is TGTGCCAGCAGCTTAGCCGCTAGCCCAGGAAGGCATACGCAGTATTTT. Combining the CDR3 with reference TRBV7-6 and TRBJ2-3 gives the whole variable domain GAGVSQSPRYKVTKRGQDVALRCDPISGHVSLYWYRQALGQGPEFLTYFNYEAQQDKSGLPNDRFSAERPEGSISTLTIQRTEQRDSAMYRCASSLAASPGRHTQYFGPGTRLTVL.

The chain couples TRBV6-1 to TRBJ1-5, with TRBD1 identical over 10 bases. V gave up 7 bases and J gave up 10 bases; unmatched junction bases: 13. The CDR3 spans 15 residues. CDR1 MNHNS and CDR2 SASEGT come from the germline V gene. As DNA, the CDR3 is TGTGCCAGCACAGATAGACAGGGGGCCTTAGATCCCCAGCATTTT. Translation: CASTDRQGALDPQHF.